What follows are 23 T cell receptor beta chains derived from one specimen sequenced in a study of blood T cell repertoires in COVID-19. The assay was immunoSEQ multiplex PCR, and TCRdb's table has in-frame clones only and misses some. Of a few hundred thousand clones listed, more than 75% are singletons. Material for sequencing was peripheral blood. The origin of the receptors is a woman in her sixties with COVID-19, enrolled during active disease.

The chain recombines TRBV18 with TRBJ2-3; D remains ambiguous. The V and J ends lost 6 bases and 2 bases respectively, with 9 bases between them. Germline loops: CDR1 KGHSH, CDR2 LQKENI. There are 13 residues in the CDR3. CDR3 DNA sequence: TGTGCCAGCTCCCTCGCGGCCACAGATACGCAGTATTTT. Its translation is CASSLAATDTQYF.

V gene TRBV5-6 combines with J gene TRBJ1-2; 10 bases map to TRBD1. V lost 3 bases to trimming and J lost 5 bases; unmatched junction nucleotides: 4. Germline CDR1 and CDR2: SGHDT and YYEEEE. The CDR3 has 14 residues. The CDR3 DNA reads TGTGCCAGCAGCTGGCGGGACAGGGGATATGGCTACACCTTC. Encoded protein: CASSWRDRGYGYTF.

The V gene is TRBV20-1, the J gene TRBJ1-1, with 8 bases lining up with TRBD1. Germline V gene data show CDR1 as DFQATT and CDR2 as SNEGSKA (reference sequence). The J segment lost 0 bases and the V segment lost 3 bases, leaving 3 bases of the junction unmatched. The CDR3 spans 14 residues. The CDR3 sequence is CSASIQGVNTEAFF. For the CDR3, the DNA is TGCAGTGCTAGTATACAGGGGGTGAACACTGAAGCTTTCTTT.

The chain links TRBV20-1 to TRBJ1-1, with D uncertain. V was trimmed by 3 bases and J by 3 bases, leaving 5 bases between them. CDR1 and CDR2 (germline): DFQATT, SNEGSKA (reference sequence). This CDR3 contains 11 residues. CDR3 coding DNA: TGCAGTGCTAGTTCGGACACTGAAGCTTTCTTT. Translated: CSASSDTEAFF.

This clone was counted only a few times. The chain employs TRBV11-2 and TRBJ1-1; D remains ambiguous. The CDR3 loop spans 15 amino acids. V lost 0 bases, J lost 8 bases, and 16 bases lay in between. Germline V gene sequence: CDR1 SGHAT, CDR2 FQNNGV. In DNA, the CDR3 is TGTGCCAGCAGCTTAGAGAGCGGAGTAGGGCCAGAAGCTTTCTTT. It encodes CASSLESGVGPEAFF. Combining the CDR3 with reference TRBV11-2 and TRBJ1-1 gives the whole variable domain EAGVAQSPRYKIIEKRQSVAFWCNPISGHATLYWYQQILGQGPKLLIQFQNNGVVDDSQLPKDRFSAERLKGVDSTLKIQPAKLEDSAVYLCASSLESGVGPEAFFGQGTRLTVV.

The genes are TRBV11-2 and TRBJ2-1; D might be TRBD2 (7 bases). CDR3 length: 16 amino acids. V was clipped by 3 bases and J by 4 bases, with 16 bases between them. From germline, CDR1 is SGHAT and CDR2 FQNNGV. CDR3 sequence reads: CASSFGTPGLYNEQFF. CDR3 sequence (DNA): TGTGCCAGCAGCTTTGGGACACCGGGACTATACAATGAGCAGTTCTTC.

Comment on this clone: Other DNA sequences of this sample code for an identical CDR3. The gene calls are TRBV24-1 and TRBJ2-1, with 11 positions matching TRBD2. Per the germline V gene, CDR1 is KGHDR and CDR2 is SFDVKD. CDR3 length: 16 amino acids. The ends lost 4 bases at V and 3 bases at J; junction bases unmatched: 4. In DNA form, the CDR3 reads TGTGCCACCAGTGACCCCGGGACTAGCGGCTACAATGAGCAGTTCTTC. Protein product: CATSDPGTSGYNEQFF.

The chain couples TRBV25-1 to TRBJ1-1, with 10 bases aligning to TRBD1. The junction had 8 bases not matched to a gene; V was cut back by 8 bases and J by 5 bases. The CDR3 length is 14 residues. Germline values: CDR1 MGHDK, CDR2 SYGVNS. CDR3 amino acids: CASGRTGGGTEAFF. CDR3 bases: TGTGCCAGCGGTCGGACAGGGGGTGGGACTGAAGCTTTCTTT.

The chain couples TRBV6-1 to TRBJ2-1, with no clear D. Germline V CDR1 and CDR2: MNHNS, SASEGT. This CDR3 has 11 residues. Trimming took off 5 bases at V and 8 bases at J, with 7 bases between the two ends. CDR3 in DNA: TGTGCCAGCAGTTTGGCGGATGAGCAGTTCTTC. Its protein product is CASSLADEQFF.

This chain links TRBV2 with TRBJ1-5; a weak D match, TRBD1 (5 bases). The CDR3 sequence is 14 residues long. Germline V gene data show CDR1 as SNHLY and CDR2 as FYNNEI. V lost 6 bases and J lost 7, with 16 bases in between. The CDR3 nucleotides are TGTGCCAGCAGCGCAGGGTGGACACAGCAGCCCCAGCATTTT. It specifies CASSAGWTQQPQHF.

As for this clone: Other nucleotide sequences in the sample specify the same CDR3. The chain carries TRBV5-4 and TRBJ1-5; maybe TRBD1 (6 bases). Germline values: CDR1 SGHNT, CDR2 YYREEE (reference sequence). This CDR3 comprises 14 residues. The ends were cut back, 4 bases at V and 6 bases at J, with 14 bases in the middle. CDR3 in amino acids: CASSLGGAGQPQHF. The CDR3 nucleotides read TGTGCCAGCAGCCTAGGGGGGGCCGGTCAGCCCCAGCATTTT.

Only a few counts were recorded for this clone. The V call is TRBV30, the J call TRBJ1-5; maybe TRBD1 (6 bases). V was pared by 3 bases and J by 0 bases, with 12 bases between. CDR1 is GTSNPN, CDR2 SVGIG, per germline (reference sequence). The CDR3 consists of 15 residues. For the CDR3, the DNA is TGTGCCTGGAGCCGTACAGGGATTAGCAATCAGCCCCAGCATTTT. Translated, it gives CAWSRTGISNQPQHF.

Here the CDR3 DNA reads TGTGCCAGCAGACTAAACCGAGACACCATATATTTT. It is translated as CASRLNRDTIYF. The chain has TRBV7-4 and TRBJ1-3; unclear D gene. Germline V CDR1 and CDR2: SGHVT, SQSDAQ. The CDR3 sequence is 12 residues long. The V end was cut by 6 bases, the J end by 8 bases, with 11 bases between.

This clone is a singleton in its sample. The chain is built from TRBV25-1 and TRBJ1-5; tentatively, D is TRBD1 (6 bases). Trimming took 4 bases from V and 9 from J, leaving 13 bases between them. Germline V gene data show CDR1 as MGHDK and CDR2 as SYGVNS. The CDR3 is 13 residues long. This CDR3 reads CASSAGAAGPQHF. DNA for the CDR3: TGTGCCAGCAGTGCAGGGGCTGCAGGGCCCCAGCATTTT.

The chain has TRBV9 and TRBJ2-3; no clear D gene. The CDR3 has 15 amino acids. From germline, CDR1 is SGDLS and CDR2 YYNGEE. The V end was cut by 3 bases, the J end by 4 bases, with 15 bases between. The CDR3 is CASSGAGSPADTQYF. The CDR3 bases are TGTGCCAGCAGCGGGGCCGGCAGTCCAGCAGATACGCAGTATTTT.

The chain employs TRBV9 and TRBJ2-1, with 13 positions matching TRBD2. The CDR3 contains 17 residues. Germline CDR1 and CDR2: SGDLS and YYNGEE. With 4 bases clipped from V and 8 bases from J, the junction kept 12 bases outside the gene matches. The CDR3 region is CASSPRGTSGNWHEQFF. The CDR3 coding sequence is TGTGCCAGCAGCCCTAGGGGGACTAGCGGGAATTGGCATGAGCAGTTCTTC.

This clone was detected only once. The chain combines TRBV24-1 with TRBJ1-2; 10 nucleotides match TRBD1. V was clipped by 4 bases and J by 4 bases; unmatched bases: 2. Looked up from germline, CDR1 is KGHDR and CDR2 is SFDVKD. This CDR3 has 14 amino acids. CDR3 residues: CATSDRDRGYGYTF. CDR3 coding DNA: TGTGCCACCAGTGACCGGGACAGGGGCTATGGCTACACCTTC.

The CDR3 DNA sequence: TGTGCCAGCAGCGGCCAGCGGGGGCGCGAAGAGACCCAGTACTTC. This codes for CASSGQRGREETQYF. The chain recombines TRBV5-4 with TRBJ2-5; 8 nucleotides agree with TRBD2. Losses at the gene ends were 4 bases for V and 3 bases for J; bases not matched to a gene: 8. Germline values: CDR1 SGHNT, CDR2 YYREEE (reference sequence). The CDR3 runs to 15 residues.

The V gene is TRBV10-3, the J gene TRBJ2-3, with 8 bases lining up with TRBD1. With 4 bases clipped from V and 8 bases from J, the junction kept 17 bases outside the gene matches. Germline values: CDR1 ENHRY, CDR2 SYGVKD. The CDR3 is 17 amino acids. CDR3 amino acids: CAISATGQATHRGTQYF. The CDR3, as DNA: TGTGCCATCAGTGCGACGGGACAGGCTACACACAGGGGTACGCAGTATTTT.

The gene calls are TRBV29-1 and TRBJ2-3, with 7 bases aligning to TRBD2. V lost 0 bases and J lost 3; bases outside the gene matches: 12. This CDR3 is built from 17 residues. Per germline, CDR1 SQVTM and CDR2 ANQGSEA. The CDR3 coding sequence is TGCAGCGTTGAAGATCCCCTTGGGAGCGGGGCTACAGATACGCAGTATTTT. Amino acid sequence: CSVEDPLGSGATDTQYF.

This clone showed up just a few times. The V call is TRBV7-9, the J call TRBJ2-2; D not certain. Trimming left V 5 bases short and J 4 bases short, with 17 bases between. Germline V lookup: CDR1 SEHNR, CDR2 FQNEAQ (reference sequence). The CDR3 totals 16 residues. The CDR3 protein is CASSPLSRRGTGELFF. For the CDR3, the DNA is TGTGCCAGCAGCCCCCTTAGCCGGCGCGGCACCGGGGAGCTGTTTTTT.

As for this clone: The sample holds other DNA sequences that translate to the same CDR3. The gene calls are TRBV19 and TRBJ1-1; 7 nucleotides match TRBD1. Unmatched junction bases numbered 2, after V lost 3 bases and J lost 1 base. The CDR3 is 14 amino acids. Germline CDR1 reads LNHDA; CDR2 reads SQIVND (reference sequence). The CDR3 nucleotides read TGTGCCAGTAGTATCGACAGGGCGAACACTGAAGCTTTCTTT. This translates into CASSIDRANTEAFF.

V gene TRBV6-6 combines with J gene TRBJ1-1; 7 bases are shared with TRBD1. V lost 6 bases and J lost 4; bases outside the gene matches: 14. The CDR3 spans 16 residues. CDR1 and CDR2 (germline): MNHNY, SVGAGI (reference sequence). CDR3 nucleotides: TGTGCCAGCAGGGTTCGACAGGGCAACCAGCCCACTGAAGCTTTCTTT. Its protein product is CASRVRQGNQPTEAFF.